Listed here are 29 T cell receptor beta chains from one sample, sequenced in a study of blood T cell repertoires in COVID-19. Sequencing used immunoSEQ multiplex PCR; TCRdb keeps in-frame clones, though not all of them. The table has some 170,000 clones, roughly 80% seen once. Sequencing was carried out using peripheral blood. The origin of the receptors is a woman in her seventies with acute or convalescent COVID-19.

The table lists this clone with a few counts. V is TRBV6-2 or TRBV6-3 and J is TRBJ1-5; 7 bases line up with TRBD1. Germline CDR1 reads MNHEY; CDR2 reads SVGEGT. Trimming at V came to 6 bases and at J to 2 bases, leaving 7 bases not matched to a gene. The CDR3 contains 15 residues. For the CDR3, the DNA is TGTGCCAGCAGCAAACAGGGGTTGGGCAATCAGCCCCAGCATTTT. It encodes CASSKQGLGNQPQHF.

The chain links TRBV19 to TRBJ1-5; TRBD1 might be the D (6 bases). CDR1 and CDR2 (germline): LNHDA, SQIVND (reference sequence). V gave up 5 bases and J gave up 4 bases, with 15 bases separating them. The CDR3 consists of 15 residues. CDR3 in amino acids: CASSARLRGNQPQHF. CDR3 nucleotides: TGTGCCAGTAGTGCGAGACTCAGGGGTAATCAGCCCCAGCATTTT.

The chain has TRBV5-5 and TRBJ2-3; tentative D call: TRBD2 (6 bases). The germline V gene has CDR1 SGHKS and CDR2 YYEKEE (reference sequence). V was shortened by 3 bases and J by 2 bases, with 10 bases between the two germline ends. CDR3 size: 14 residues. The CDR3 coding sequence is TGTGCCAGCAGCTCGGGACTCAACACAGATACGCAGTATTTT. Translating gives CASSSGLNTDTQYF.

V is TRBV15 and J is TRBJ2-1; TRBD1 matches 7 bases. Germline CDR1 LNHNV, CDR2 YYDKDF (reference sequence). V shed 1 base, J shed 3 bases, and the junction held 6 bases outside the gene matches. The CDR3 contains 16 residues. CDR3 in amino acids: CATSRGTGTDYNEQFF. Written as DNA, the CDR3 is TGTGCCACCAGCAGAGGGACCGGGACAGACTACAATGAGCAGTTCTTC.

V gene TRBV6-1 combines with J gene TRBJ2-2; D remains unclear. The CDR3 covers 15 residues. Germline V gene data show CDR1 as MNHNS and CDR2 as SASEGT. Trimming removed 2 bases at V and 3 bases at J, with 10 bases between. The CDR3 sequence: CASSERSAHTGELFF. As DNA, the CDR3 is TGTGCCAGCAGTGAAAGAAGCGCCCACACCGGGGAGCTGTTTTTT.

The J gene is TRBJ1-2, the V gene TRBV2, with a weak D call TRBD1 (6 bases). The CDR3 covers 15 residues. Trimming took off 8 bases at V and 0 bases at J, with 16 bases between the two ends. From germline, CDR1 is SNHLY and CDR2 FYNNEI. The CDR3, as DNA: TGTGCCAGCTCGTTTATAGGACAGACTAACTATGGCTACACCTTC. This sequence encodes CASSFIGQTNYGYTF.

The table lists this clone with a few counts. J is TRBJ2-2 and V is TRBV5-1; 10 bases align to TRBD1. The germline gives CDR1 SGHRS, CDR2 YFSETQ. The CDR3 covers 18 residues. V was clipped by 1 base and J by 5 bases; unmatched bases: 11. The CDR3 protein is CASSLSVRQGADTGELFF. The CDR3 nucleotides read TGCGCCAGCAGCTTGTCAGTCCGACAGGGGGCTGATACCGGGGAGCTGTTTTTT.

The chain uses TRBV10-3 and TRBJ1-3; perhaps TRBD1 as D (5 bases). Per the germline V gene, CDR1 is ENHRY and CDR2 is SYGVKD. The CDR3 has 18 amino acids. Trimming stripped 1 base from V and 0 bases from J, with 16 bases between. The CDR3 loop is CAISEFYSAGYSGNTIYF. Here the CDR3 DNA reads TGTGCCATCAGTGAGTTTTATTCGGCAGGGTACTCTGGAAACACCATATATTTT.

The rearrangement links TRBV12-3 or TRBV12-4 to TRBJ1-2; tentative D call: TRBD1 (5 bases). This CDR3 spans 13 amino acids. Trimming took off 1 base at V and 5 bases at J, with 8 bases between the two ends. CDR3 amino acids: CASSLEGVYGYTF. The CDR3 region has the DNA TGTGCCAGCAGTTTAGAAGGGGTTTATGGCTACACCTTC.

V gene TRBV6-5 combines with J gene TRBJ2-3, with 10 bases aligning to TRBD2. Trimming cost V 2 bases and J 7 bases; bases outside gene matches: 6. CDR1 MNHEY and CDR2 SVGAGI come from the germline V gene. This CDR3 comprises 15 residues. The CDR3 loop reads CASSYKLAGVNTQYF. In DNA, the CDR3 is TGTGCCAGCAGTTACAAGCTAGCGGGGGTAAATACGCAGTATTTT.

V gene TRBV28 combines with J gene TRBJ1-6; TRBD1 agrees at 7 bases. Germline V gene sequence: CDR1 MDHEN, CDR2 SYDVKM. The CDR3 sequence is 16 residues long. V trimming: 6 bases; J trimming: 9 bases; junction bases outside the gene matches: 14. CDR3 sequence: CASSLRKGQPSSPLHF. The CDR3 DNA reads TGTGCCAGCAGCCTTAGAAAGGGACAGCCTTCTTCACCCCTCCACTTT.

The chain carries TRBV18 and TRBJ2-7; TRBD1 matches 11 bases. The CDR3 contains 15 residues. Germline V lookup: CDR1 KGHSH, CDR2 LQKENI. V shed 3 bases and J 2 bases; nucleotides not matched to a gene: 3. CDR3 nucleotide sequence: TGTGCCAGCTCACCTGGGACAGGGGGTACCTACGAGCAGTACTTC. The encoded protein is CASSPGTGGTYEQYF.

CDR3 amino acids: CASSPQRVNTGELFF. DNA for the CDR3: TGTGCCAGCAGCCCACAGCGGGTGAACACCGGGGAGCTGTTTTTT. This sequence joins TRBV3-1 (or the pseudogene TRBV3-2) and TRBJ2-2, with D possibly matching TRBD2 (6 bases). The CDR3 sequence is 15 residues long. Germline CDR1 and CDR2: LGHDT and YNNKEL (reference sequence). V was cut by 4 bases and J by 1 base, with 10 bases left in between.

This clone was seen a handful of times. The chain joins TRBV24-1 to TRBJ1-1, with TRBD1 matching over 8 bases. Per germline, CDR1 KGHDR and CDR2 SFDVKD. CDR3 length: 15 residues. Trimming removed 4 bases from V and 0 bases from J; junction bases left unmatched: 3. The CDR3 DNA is TGTGCCACCAGTGAAGGGACAGGAGTGAACACTGAAGCTTTCTTT. Its protein product is CATSEGTGVNTEAFF.

The chain links TRBV19 to TRBJ1-3; D may be TRBD1 (6 bases). Trimming removed 3 bases at V and 2 bases at J, with 14 bases between. This CDR3 comprises 16 residues. CDR1 is LNHDA, CDR2 SQIVND, per germline (reference sequence). CDR3 sequence reads: CASSIPQGSTGNTIYF. CDR3 bases: TGTGCCAGTAGTATCCCTCAGGGGTCGACTGGAAACACCATATATTTT.

The rearrangement joins TRBV11-2 to TRBJ2-2, with 7 bases fitting TRBD2. This CDR3 is 15 amino acids long. Per the germline V gene, CDR1 is SGHAT and CDR2 is FQNNGV. V trimming: 1 base; J trimming: 5 bases; junction bases outside the gene matches: 4. CDR3 in amino acids: CASSLGGGHTGELFF. The CDR3 nucleotides are TGTGCCAGCAGCTTAGGCGGGGGTCATACCGGGGAGCTGTTTTTT.

The chain joins TRBV28 to TRBJ1-4; D gene uncertain. V dropped 3 bases and J dropped 4 bases, with 9 bases sitting between them. The CDR3 is 14 residues long. Germline V gene lookup returns CDR1 MDHEN and CDR2 SYDVKM. CDR3 region: CASSFREYNEKLFF. CDR3 coding DNA: TGTGCCAGCAGTTTCCGGGAGTATAATGAAAAACTGTTTTTT.

This chain joins TRBV7-6 and TRBJ2-1, with TRBD2 matching over 13 bases. CDR1 SGHVS and CDR2 FNYEAQ come from the germline V gene. This CDR3 has 16 residues. The V gene end was trimmed by 4 bases and the J gene end by 7 bases; junction bases not matched to a gene: 7. The CDR3 protein is CASSSLAGGPKNEQFF. The CDR3, as DNA: TGTGCCAGCAGCTCACTAGCGGGAGGGCCGAAAAATGAGCAGTTCTTC.

This sequence joins TRBV5-5 and TRBJ1-2; D might be TRBD1 (6 bases). The CDR3 spans 15 residues. CDR1 is SGHKS and CDR2 is YYEKEE in the germline V gene (reference sequence). V was trimmed by 4 bases and J by 3 bases, leaving 16 bases between them. The DNA for the CDR3 is TGTGCCAGCAGCCCCGGGGGGGGGCGCGACTATGGCTACACCTTC. Protein sequence: CASSPGGGRDYGYTF.

Details on this clone: A junction boundary mismatches the germline segment, possibly from a read error. V usage is TRBV7-7 and J usage is TRBJ2-3; 11 bases align to TRBD2. Germline V gene data show CDR1 as SSHAT and CDR2 as FNYEAQ (reference sequence). This CDR3 has 16 residues. The CDR3 region is CASSFSGGASTDTQYF. The CDR3 region has the DNA TGTGCTAGCAGTTTTAGCGGGGGGGCTAGCACAGATACGCAGTATTTT.

This chain links TRBV3-1 (or the pseudogene TRBV3-2) with TRBJ2-7; D gene unclear. V was cut by 2 bases and J by 9 bases, with 14 bases left in between. The CDR3 totals 13 residues. Germline V gene sequence: CDR1 LGHDT, CDR2 YNNKEL (reference sequence). The CDR3 sequence is CASSQSTVDGQYF. The CDR3 DNA is TGTGCCAGCAGCCAATCGACTGTTGATGGGCAGTACTTC.

This chain's CDR3 is CASSESGGAGLTEAFF. The CDR3 coding sequence is TGTGCCAGCAGTGAATCTGGGGGGGCTGGTCTCACTGAAGCTTTCTTT. The chain employs TRBV2 and TRBJ1-1; possible D gene TRBD1, 6 bases. Germline CDR1 reads SNHLY; CDR2 reads FYNNEI. With 2 bases removed from V and 4 bases from J, the gap between germline ends came to 17 bases. CDR3 size: 16 residues.

The genes are TRBV7-3 and TRBJ2-3, with 7 bases lining up with TRBD2. Germline CDR1 SGHTA, CDR2 FQGTGA. The CDR3 is made up of 15 amino acids. The trim removed 2 bases at V and 5 bases at J, leaving 7 bases unmatched. In DNA, the CDR3 is TGTGCCAGCAGCTTAGGAGCGGGGAATGGAGATACGCAGTATTTT. This encodes CASSLGAGNGDTQYF.

The chain is built from TRBV19 and TRBJ1-2, with D unresolved. V lost 4 bases to trimming and J lost 5 bases, with 20 bases between them. This CDR3 is built from 16 residues. In germline, CDR1 is LNHDA, CDR2 SQIVND (reference sequence). CDR3 DNA sequence: TGTGCCAGTAGTAGGGCCTCCGGAGCGGGGATATATGGCTACACCTTC. Its translation is CASSRASGAGIYGYTF.

The chain has TRBV28 and TRBJ1-2, with 7 bases identical to TRBD1. J lost 2 bases, V lost 10 bases, and 10 bases had no gene match. The germline V gene has CDR1 MDHEN and CDR2 SYDVKM. This CDR3 region has 14 residues. CDR3: CAILASTGNYGYTF. CDR3 nucleotides: TGTGCCATCCTAGCTTCGACAGGGAACTATGGCTACACCTTC.

The chain recombines TRBV4-3 with TRBJ1-5; D is uncertain. Germline V gives CDR1 LGHNA, CDR2 YSLEER. The CDR3 is 15 residues long. Trimming left V 0 bases short and J 2 bases short, with 8 bases between. CDR3 protein: CASSQEVTGNQPQHF. CDR3 nucleotide sequence: TGCGCCAGCAGCCAAGAGGTAACGGGCAATCAGCCCCAGCATTTT.

The rearrangement uses TRBV4-3 and TRBJ1-2; 8 bases match TRBD1. After removal of 3 bases from V and 3 bases from J, the junction contained 9 bases not matched to a gene. CDR1 and CDR2 from the germline V gene are LGHNA and YSLEER. CDR3 length equals 16 residues. CDR3 sequence: CASSQFRDRGDYGYTF. CDR3 DNA: TGCGCCAGCAGCCAGTTCCGAGACAGGGGAGACTATGGCTACACCTTC.

The rearrangement joins TRBV4-1 to TRBJ1-2; D unclear. The CDR3 is 14 residues long. V dropped 1 base and J dropped 5 bases, with 11 bases sitting between them. Germline V CDR1 and CDR2: MGHRA, YSYEKL. The CDR3 DNA sequence: TGCGCCAGCAGCCAAGTCGGACTTCCTTATGGCTACACCTTC. This gives the protein CASSQVGLPYGYTF.

V usage is TRBV4-3 and J usage is TRBJ1-4; D might be TRBD1 (5 bases). The CDR3 spans 18 residues. V was cut by 0 bases and J by 0 bases, with 14 bases left in between. From germline, CDR1 is LGHNA and CDR2 YSLEER. The CDR3 protein is CASSQDGGGRATNEKLFF. CDR3 coding DNA: TGCGCCAGCAGCCAAGATGGGGGAGGCCGCGCAACTAATGAAAAACTGTTTTTT.